This T cell receptor beta chain was recovered during a study of blood T cells in healthy people across ages. Next came a second PCR, run for roughly 6 to 11 cycles, which used a sample-barcoded 5' primer along with a J-beta primer mix. One entry per CDR3 protein results from TCRdb running MiXCR on the 5' RACE reads. Seen here are 1 million to 1.2 million distinct CDR3 sequences, roughly two fifths observed once, and the top ten hold around 12%. This clonotype has ten or more counts. The germline gives CDR1 SGHTA, CDR2 FQGNSA. The ends lost 5 bases at V and 5 bases at J; junction bases unmatched: 14. The length of the CDR3 is 16 residues.

This chain uses TRBV7-2 with TRBJ1-2, with 7 nucleotides matching TRBD1. This receptor was taken from a man aged 18 to 30 in good health. The specimen sequenced was blood. The DNA for the CDR3 is TGTGCCAGCAGCCGAGTTACAGGGGTCAAGAGTTATGGCTACACCTTC. The encoded protein is CASSRVTGVKSYGYTF.